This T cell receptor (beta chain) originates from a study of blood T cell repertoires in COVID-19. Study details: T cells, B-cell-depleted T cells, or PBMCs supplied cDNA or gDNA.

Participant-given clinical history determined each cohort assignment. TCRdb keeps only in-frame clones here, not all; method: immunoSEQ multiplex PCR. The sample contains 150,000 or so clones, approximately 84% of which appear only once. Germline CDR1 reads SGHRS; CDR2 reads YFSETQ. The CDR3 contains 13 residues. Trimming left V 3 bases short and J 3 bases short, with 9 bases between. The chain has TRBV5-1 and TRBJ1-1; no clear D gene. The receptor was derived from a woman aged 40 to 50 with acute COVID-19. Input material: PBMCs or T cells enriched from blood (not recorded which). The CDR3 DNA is TGCGCCAGCAGCTGGGGAGGCCACACTGAAGCTTTCTTT. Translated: CASSWGGHTEAFF.